These T cell receptor beta chains were read from a single sample in a study of T-cell memory formation after mild COVID-19. TCRdb itself ran the 5' RACE reads through MiXCR, one entry per CDR3 protein. The sample has 260,000 or so distinct CDR3 sequences; about a sixth are singletons. Material: PBMCs or a T cell subset sorted from them (not recorded which). The source is a man between 18 and 35 years old who had mild COVID-19 (a few samples of this study predate the infection). Cell type and time point are not known. Both conserved end residues are part of each CDR3. A D gene is named only where the DNA matches it firmly. Clone size, where shown, is once, few, many, or a class for clones that have expanded.

DNA | CDR3 | J | V | size | D
TGTGCCAGCAGCCGCATGGGGGGCGCTGGAAACACCATATATTTT | CASSRMGGAGNTIYF | TRBJ1-3 | TRBV7-2 | few | NA
TGTGCCAGCAGCTTCGGGTTGGATAATGAAGCTTTCTTT | CASSFGLDNEAFF | TRBJ1-1 | TRBV7-2 | few | NA
TGTGCCAGCAGTGTGGACAGGAAAGAGACCCAGTACTTC | CASSVDRKETQYF | TRBJ2-5 | TRBV2 | few | TRBD1
TGCAGCGTTCCGTTCAGGGGGCACGGCACTGAAGCTTTCTTT | CSVPFRGHGTEAFF | TRBJ1-1 | TRBV29-1 | NA | TRBD1
TGTGCCAGCAGTGTCTTGGGAGACAGGGGTGGCAATCAGCCCCAGCATTTT | CASSVLGDRGGNQPQHF | TRBJ1-5 | TRBV6-1 | NA | TRBD1
TGTGCCAGCAGCTCCACAGGGTACACTGAAGCTTTCTTT | CASSSTGYTEAFF | TRBJ1-1 | TRBV12-3/TRBV12-4 | NA | NA
TGTGCCAGCAGTAGCGGACAGACCTATGGCTACACCTTC | CASSSGQTYGYTF | TRBJ1-2 | TRBV6-1 | NA | NA
TGTGCCAGCAGGGGACTAGCGGGATCTTACAATGAGCAGTTCTTC | CASRGLAGSYNEQFF | TRBJ2-1 | TRBV5-4 | NA | TRBD2
TGTGCCAGCAGCTCGCGACTGTTCACCGGGGAGCTGTTTTTT | CASSSRLFTGELFF | TRBJ2-2 | TRBV7-2 | many | NA
TGCGCCAGCAAGGATATGGAGGGATTCGGTGAGCAGTTCTTC | CASKDMEGFGEQFF | TRBJ2-1 | TRBV4-3 | NA | NA
TGTGCCAGCAGCGTGACAGGCGGTTTGAATGAGCAGTTCTTC | CASSVTGGLNEQFF | TRBJ2-1 | TRBV9 | few | NA
TGTGCCAGCAGCTTAGAGGGCAACTATAATTCACCCCTCCACTTT | CASSLEGNYNSPLHF | TRBJ1-6 | TRBV7-9 | few | NA
TGCGCCAGCAGCCGGGAAACACAGGGGGCGTATGGCTACACCTTC | CASSRETQGAYGYTF | TRBJ1-2 | TRBV4-1 | NA | TRBD1
TGCGCCAGCAGCTTCGTTCCAGAGGGGGATACGCAGTATTTT | CASSFVPEGDTQYF | TRBJ2-3 | TRBV5-1 | NA | NA
TGTGCCACCAGTGACGGGGGGGGGCCAGATACGCAGTATTTT | CATSDGGGPDTQYF | TRBJ2-3 | TRBV24-1 | many | TRBD2
TGCAGTGCTAGCCTCCCCACTAGCGGGGGGTTTGAAGAGCAGTTCTTC | CSASLPTSGGFEEQFF | TRBJ2-1 | TRBV20-1 | few | TRBD2
TGTGCCAGCAGCAAAATGGAGCGGGGGGGCCGGGTTTGGCGGTTCTTC | CASSKMERGGRVWRFF | TRBJ2-1 | TRBV21-1 | few | NA
TGTGCCAGCAGCTTAAATAGCGGCAGTAACTATGGCTACACCTTC | CASSLNSGSNYGYTF | TRBJ1-2 | TRBV7-9 | NA | NA
TGTGCCAGCCGCACTATTGGCGGCGGCTACACCTTC | CASRTIGGGYTF | TRBJ1-2 | TRBV27 | NA | NA
TGTGCCTGGAAGGGGGCAGGTATCTACGAGCAGTACTTC | CAWKGAGIYEQYF | TRBJ2-7 | TRBV30 | NA | TRBD1
TGCAGCGTTGAAATGGGGGCTTACACAGATACGCAGTATTTT | CSVEMGAYTDTQYF | TRBJ2-3 | TRBV29-1 | NA | NA
TGTGCCAGCAGTTGGGGGGGGCTCACCGGGGAGCTGTTTTTT | CASSWGGLTGELFF | TRBJ2-2 | TRBV6-5 | few | NA
TGTGCCAGCAGCCATCACCAGACAGGGGGCGCCAACTATGGCTACACCTTC | CASSHHQTGGANYGYTF | TRBJ1-2 | TRBV4-2 | few | TRBD1
TGCAGCGTTGTAATTAGGTGGGACAGGGGGCCAGATACGCAGTATTTT | CSVVIRWDRGPDTQYF | TRBJ2-3 | TRBV29-1 | NA | TRBD1
TGCGCCAGCAGCCCACAGGGGAGGGATACGCAGTATTTT | CASSPQGRDTQYF | TRBJ2-3 | TRBV5-1 | many | NA
TGTGCCAGCAGCTTGCCAGGGGCCAATCAGCCCCAGCATTTT | CASSLPGANQPQHF | TRBJ1-5 | TRBV7-2 | few | NA
TGTGCCAGCAATTTTAACTGGAACACCGGGGAGCTGTTTTTT | CASNFNWNTGELFF | TRBJ2-2 | TRBV6-2/TRBV6-3 | many | NA
TGTGCCACCAGCCTAGTCGATGCGGGGGAGCAGTACTTC | CATSLVDAGEQYF | TRBJ2-7 | TRBV15 | NA | NA
TGCGCCAGCAGCCAAGAAGACTACACTGAAGCTTTCTTT | CASSQEDYTEAFF | TRBJ1-1 | TRBV4-3 | NA | NA
TGTGCCAGCGGAGTCAGGGGGCCCCAGTACTTC | CASGVRGPQYF | TRBJ2-5 | TRBV2 | NA | TRBD1
TGTGCCACCAGCAGAGGTGCGGGGAAGGGTGGCTACACCTTC | CATSRGAGKGGYTF | TRBJ1-2 | TRBV15 | few | NA
TGTGCCAGCAGTTTAGTTCACAGCTACGAGCAGTACTTC | CASSLVHSYEQYF | TRBJ2-7 | TRBV12-3/TRBV12-4 | few | NA
TGTGCCAGCAGTTACATGTTCAGGGGAGACTACAATGAGCAGTTCTTC | CASSYMFRGDYNEQFF | TRBJ2-1 | TRBV6-5 | NA | NA
TGCAGTGCTCGGGACGTAAAAGAGACCCAGTACTTC | CSARDVKETQYF | TRBJ2-5 | TRBV20-1 | NA | NA
TGTGCCAGCAGCCCGACCTCACTAGCGGGGGTTGGGCAGTACTTC | CASSPTSLAGVGQYF | TRBJ2-7 | TRBV14 | few | TRBD2
TGCAGCGTTGTTCTCCGGGGGCTGTTGGTTGAGAAAAACATTCAGTACTTC | CSVVLRGLLVEKNIQYF | TRBJ2-4 | TRBV29-1 | few | NA